This T cell receptor beta chain stems from a study of radiation and T cells in renal cell carcinoma. Study context: Nephrectomy followed 15 Gy stereotactic body radiation by 4 weeks.

With respect to this clone: Its target is unknown.

Time point of the sample: blood 2 weeks post-SBRT. Treatment noted: 15 Gy SBRT to primary tumor, nephrectomy 4 weeks later. The patient's renal cell carcinoma had clear cell pathology. Study findings and constraints: In blood, top tumor clones expanded by 2 weeks, shrinking by 4. No pretreatment tumor biopsies were available for baseline clonotypes.

Clones were read by immunoSEQ multiplex PCR, and TCRdb kept only the in-frame ones, dropping some. Among fewer than 55,000 clones, 80% were seen once, and the ten largest hold around 29%. The germline V and J ends were trimmed by 4 bases and 2 bases, with 9 bases remaining between them. The CDR3 runs to 13 residues. Germline-derived CDR1 and CDR2 are SGHNT and YYREEE (reference sequence). The sequenced sample was blood, obtained from a patient whose treatment included radiotherapy and nephrectomy. The TCR originated in a woman aged 70 to 79 with renal cell carcinoma. This sequence joins TRBV5-4 and TRBJ2-5; the D is unclear. This CDR3 is CASSLRGQETQYF. The DNA of the CDR3 is TGTGCCAGCAGCCTTAGAGGACAAGAGACCCAGTACTTC. Together with reference TRBV5-4 and TRBJ2-5, the CDR3 gives the full variable domain: ETGVTQSPTHLIKTRGQQVTLRCSSQSGHNTVSWYQQALGQGPQFIFQYYREEENGRGNFPPRFSGLQFPNYSSELNVNALELDDSALYLCASSLRGQETQYFGPGTRLLVL.